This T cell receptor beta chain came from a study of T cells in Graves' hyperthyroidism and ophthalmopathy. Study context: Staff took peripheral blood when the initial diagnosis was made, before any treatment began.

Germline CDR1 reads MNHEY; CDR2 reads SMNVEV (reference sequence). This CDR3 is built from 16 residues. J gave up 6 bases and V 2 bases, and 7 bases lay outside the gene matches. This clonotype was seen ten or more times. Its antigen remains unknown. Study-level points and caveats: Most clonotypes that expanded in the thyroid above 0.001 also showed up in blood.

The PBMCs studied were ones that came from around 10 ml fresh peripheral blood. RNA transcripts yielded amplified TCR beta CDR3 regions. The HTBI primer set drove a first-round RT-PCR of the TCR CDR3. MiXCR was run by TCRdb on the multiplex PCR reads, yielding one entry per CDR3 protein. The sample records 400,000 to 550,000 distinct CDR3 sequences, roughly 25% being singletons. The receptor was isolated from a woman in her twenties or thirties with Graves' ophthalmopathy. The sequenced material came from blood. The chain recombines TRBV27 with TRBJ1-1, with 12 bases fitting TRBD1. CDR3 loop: CASSLDFGTGGPEAFF. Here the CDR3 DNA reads TGTGCCAGCAGTTTAGATTTCGGGACAGGGGGCCCTGAAGCTTTCTTT.